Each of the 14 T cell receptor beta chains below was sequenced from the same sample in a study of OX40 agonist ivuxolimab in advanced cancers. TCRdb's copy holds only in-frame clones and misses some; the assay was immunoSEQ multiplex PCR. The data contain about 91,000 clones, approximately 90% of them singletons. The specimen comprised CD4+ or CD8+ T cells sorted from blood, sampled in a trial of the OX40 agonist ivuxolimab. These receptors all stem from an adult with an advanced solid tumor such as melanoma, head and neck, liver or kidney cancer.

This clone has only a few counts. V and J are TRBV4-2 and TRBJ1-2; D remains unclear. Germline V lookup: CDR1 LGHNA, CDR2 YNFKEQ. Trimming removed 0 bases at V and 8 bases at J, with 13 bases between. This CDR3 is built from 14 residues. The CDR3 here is CASSQETPLQGYTF. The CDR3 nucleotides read TGTGCCAGCAGCCAAGAAACTCCTCTCCAGGGCTACACCTTC.

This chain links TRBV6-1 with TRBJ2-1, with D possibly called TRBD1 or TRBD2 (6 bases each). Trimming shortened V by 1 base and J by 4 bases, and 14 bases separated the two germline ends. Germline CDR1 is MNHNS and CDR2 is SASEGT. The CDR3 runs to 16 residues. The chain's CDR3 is CASSEGGAEPYNEQFF. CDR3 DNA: TGTGCCAGCAGTGAAGGGGGGGCCGAGCCTTACAATGAGCAGTTCTTC.

In DNA form, the CDR3 reads TGTGCCAGCAGCCGGGACCTCACTGAAGCTTTCTTT. It encodes CASSRDLTEAFF. This rearrangement joins TRBV6-1 to TRBJ1-1; possible D gene TRBD1, 5 bases. Germline lookup yields CDR1 MNHNS and CDR2 SASEGT. The V end was cut by 6 bases, the J end by 4 bases, with 9 bases between. The CDR3 has 12 amino acids.

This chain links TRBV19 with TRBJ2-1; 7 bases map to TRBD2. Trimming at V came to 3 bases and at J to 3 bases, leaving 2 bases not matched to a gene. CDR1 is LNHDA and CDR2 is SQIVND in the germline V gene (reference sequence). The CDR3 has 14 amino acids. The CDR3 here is CASSMGDYYNEQFF. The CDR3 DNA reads TGTGCCAGTAGTATGGGGGACTACTACAATGAGCAGTTCTTC. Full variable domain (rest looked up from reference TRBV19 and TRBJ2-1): DGGITQSPKYLFRKEGQNVTLSCEQNLNHDAMYWYRQDPGQGLRLIYYSQIVNDFQKGDIAEGYSVSREKKESFPLTVTSAQKNPTAFYLCASSMGDYYNEQFFGPGTRLTVL.

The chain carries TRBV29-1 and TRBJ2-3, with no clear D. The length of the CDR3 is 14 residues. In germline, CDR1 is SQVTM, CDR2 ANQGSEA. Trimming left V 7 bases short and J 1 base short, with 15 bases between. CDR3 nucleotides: TGCAGCGGTGGCAGAGGTCAGGGCACAGATACGCAGTATTTT. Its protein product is CSGGRGQGTDTQYF.

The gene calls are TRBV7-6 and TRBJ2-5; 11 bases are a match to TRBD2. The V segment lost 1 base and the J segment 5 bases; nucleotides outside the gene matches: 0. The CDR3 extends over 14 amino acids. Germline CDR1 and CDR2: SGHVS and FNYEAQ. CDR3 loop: CASSLVAGGETQYF. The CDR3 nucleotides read TGTGCCAGCAGCTTAGTAGCGGGGGGGGAGACCCAGTACTTC.

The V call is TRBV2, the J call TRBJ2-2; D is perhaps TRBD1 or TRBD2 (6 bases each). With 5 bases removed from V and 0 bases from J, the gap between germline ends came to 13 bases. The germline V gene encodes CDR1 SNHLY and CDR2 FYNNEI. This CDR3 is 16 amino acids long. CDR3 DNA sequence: TGTGCCAGCAGTAAGGGCGGGACAACGAACACCGGGGAGCTGTTTTTT. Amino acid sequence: CASSKGGTTNTGELFF.

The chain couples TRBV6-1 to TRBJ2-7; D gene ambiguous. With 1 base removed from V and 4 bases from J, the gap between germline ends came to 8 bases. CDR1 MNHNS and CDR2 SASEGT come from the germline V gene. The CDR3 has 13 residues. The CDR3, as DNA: TGTGCCAGCAGTGAAGTAGGAGAGTACGAGCAGTACTTC. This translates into CASSEVGEYEQYF.

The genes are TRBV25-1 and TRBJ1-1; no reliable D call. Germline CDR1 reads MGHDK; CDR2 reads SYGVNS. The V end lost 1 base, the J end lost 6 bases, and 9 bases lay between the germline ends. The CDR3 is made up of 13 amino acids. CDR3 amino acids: CASSESRVAEAFF. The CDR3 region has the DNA TGTGCCAGCAGTGAATCACGGGTAGCTGAAGCTTTCTTT.

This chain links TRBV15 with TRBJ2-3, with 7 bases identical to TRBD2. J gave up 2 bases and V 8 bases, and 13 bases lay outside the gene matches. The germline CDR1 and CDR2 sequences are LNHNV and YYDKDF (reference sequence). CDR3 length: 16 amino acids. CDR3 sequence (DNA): TGTGCCACCGCTAGCGGTTTTCCCGGGGCCACAGATACGCAGTATTTT. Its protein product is CATASGFPGATDTQYF. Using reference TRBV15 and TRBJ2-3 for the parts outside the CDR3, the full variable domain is DAMVIQNPRYQVTQFGKPVTLSCSQTLNHNVMYWYQQKSSQAPKLLFHYYDKDFNNEADTPDNFQSRRPNTSFCFLDIRSPGLGDTAMYLCATASGFPGATDTQYFGPGTRLTVL.

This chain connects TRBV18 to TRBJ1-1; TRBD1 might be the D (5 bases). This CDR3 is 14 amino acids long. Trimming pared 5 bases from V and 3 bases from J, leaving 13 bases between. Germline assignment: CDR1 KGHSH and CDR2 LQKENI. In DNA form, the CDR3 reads TGTGCCAGCTCAACCGAGGACATTGACACTGAAGCTTTCTTT. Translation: CASSTEDIDTEAFF.

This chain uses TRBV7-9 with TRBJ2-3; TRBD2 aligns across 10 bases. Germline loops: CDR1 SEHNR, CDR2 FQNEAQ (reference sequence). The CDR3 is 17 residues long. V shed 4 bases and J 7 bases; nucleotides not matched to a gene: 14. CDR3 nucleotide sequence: TGTGCCAGCAGCTCTATCTGGACTAGCGGAGGACAGAATACGCAGTATTTT. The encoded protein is CASSSIWTSGGQNTQYF.

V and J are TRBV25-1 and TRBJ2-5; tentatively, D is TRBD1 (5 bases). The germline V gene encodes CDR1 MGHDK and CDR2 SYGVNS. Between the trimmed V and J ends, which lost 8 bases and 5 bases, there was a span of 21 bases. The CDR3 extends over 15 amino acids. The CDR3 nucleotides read TGTGCCAGCTTGCAGGTCCAGGGTTGGGCGGAGACCCAGTACTTC. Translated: CASLQVQGWAETQYF.

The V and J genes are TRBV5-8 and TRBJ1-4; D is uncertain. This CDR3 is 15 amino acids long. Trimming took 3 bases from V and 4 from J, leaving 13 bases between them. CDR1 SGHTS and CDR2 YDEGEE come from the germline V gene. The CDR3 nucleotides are TGTGCCAGCAGCTGGAAGACGGACTATAATGAAAAACTGTTTTTT. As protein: CASSWKTDYNEKLFF.